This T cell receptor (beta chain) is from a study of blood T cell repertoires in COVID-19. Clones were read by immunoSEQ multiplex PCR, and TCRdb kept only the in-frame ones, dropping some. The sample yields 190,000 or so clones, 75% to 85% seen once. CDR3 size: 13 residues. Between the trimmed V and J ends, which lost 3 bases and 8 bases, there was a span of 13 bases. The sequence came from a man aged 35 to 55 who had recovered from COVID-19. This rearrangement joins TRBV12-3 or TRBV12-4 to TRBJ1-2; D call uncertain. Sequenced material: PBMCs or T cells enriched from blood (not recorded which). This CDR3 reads CASSLIKVRGYTF. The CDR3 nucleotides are TGTGCCAGCAGTTTGATCAAGGTCAGGGGCTACACCTTC.